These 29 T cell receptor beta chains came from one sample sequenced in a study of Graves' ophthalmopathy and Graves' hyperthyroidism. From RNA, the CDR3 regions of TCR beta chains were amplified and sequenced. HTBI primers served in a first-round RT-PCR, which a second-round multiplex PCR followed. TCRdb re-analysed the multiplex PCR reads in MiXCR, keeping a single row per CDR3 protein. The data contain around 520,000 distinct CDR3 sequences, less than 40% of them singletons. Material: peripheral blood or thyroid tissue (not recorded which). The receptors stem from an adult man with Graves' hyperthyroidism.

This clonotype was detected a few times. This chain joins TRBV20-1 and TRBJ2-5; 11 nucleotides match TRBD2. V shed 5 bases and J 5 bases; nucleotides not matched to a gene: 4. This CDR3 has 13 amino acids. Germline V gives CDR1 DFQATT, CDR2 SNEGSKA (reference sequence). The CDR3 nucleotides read TGCAGTGCTCAACTAGCGGGAGTTGAGACCCAGTACTTC. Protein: CSAQLAGVETQYF.

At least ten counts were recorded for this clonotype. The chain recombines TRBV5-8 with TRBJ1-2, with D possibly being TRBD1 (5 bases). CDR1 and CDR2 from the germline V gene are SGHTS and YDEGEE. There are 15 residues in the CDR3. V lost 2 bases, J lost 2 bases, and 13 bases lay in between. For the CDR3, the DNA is TGTGCCAGCAGCTTAGATCAGGGTCTAAACTATGGCTACACCTTC. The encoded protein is CASSLDQGLNYGYTF.

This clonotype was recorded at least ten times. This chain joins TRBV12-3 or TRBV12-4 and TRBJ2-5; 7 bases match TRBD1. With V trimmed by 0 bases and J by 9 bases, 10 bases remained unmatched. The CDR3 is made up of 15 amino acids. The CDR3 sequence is CASSLALGQPLSQYF. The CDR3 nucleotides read TGTGCCAGCAGTTTAGCCCTGGGACAGCCATTGTCCCAGTACTTC.

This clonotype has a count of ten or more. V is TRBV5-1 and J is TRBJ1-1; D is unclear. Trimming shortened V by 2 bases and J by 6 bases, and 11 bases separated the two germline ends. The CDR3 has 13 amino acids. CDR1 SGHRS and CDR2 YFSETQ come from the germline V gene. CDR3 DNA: TGCGCCAGCAGCTTCCGGCCCGAGGCTGAAGCTTTCTTT. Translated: CASSFRPEAEAFF.

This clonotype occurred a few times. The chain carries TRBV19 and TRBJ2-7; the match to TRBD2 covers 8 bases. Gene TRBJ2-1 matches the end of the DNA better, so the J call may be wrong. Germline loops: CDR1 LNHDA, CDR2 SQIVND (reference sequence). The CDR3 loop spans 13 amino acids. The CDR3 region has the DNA TGTGCCAGTACCAAGCGGGAGAGAGGTGAGCAGTTCTTC. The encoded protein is CASTKRERGEQFF.

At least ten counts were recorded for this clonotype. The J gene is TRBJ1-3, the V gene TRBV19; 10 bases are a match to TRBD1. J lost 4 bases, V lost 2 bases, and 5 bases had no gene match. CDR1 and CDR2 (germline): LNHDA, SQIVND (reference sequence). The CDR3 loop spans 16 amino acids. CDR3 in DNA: TGTGCCAGTAGTATATCCGGGACAGGGGAAGGAAACACCATATATTTT. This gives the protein CASSISGTGEGNTIYF.

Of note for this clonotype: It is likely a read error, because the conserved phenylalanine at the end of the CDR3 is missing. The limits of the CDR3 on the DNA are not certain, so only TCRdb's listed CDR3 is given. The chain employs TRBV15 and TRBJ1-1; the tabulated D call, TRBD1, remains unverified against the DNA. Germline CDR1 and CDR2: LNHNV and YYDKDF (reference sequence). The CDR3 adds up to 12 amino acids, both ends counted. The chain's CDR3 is CATSREGTGFFY.

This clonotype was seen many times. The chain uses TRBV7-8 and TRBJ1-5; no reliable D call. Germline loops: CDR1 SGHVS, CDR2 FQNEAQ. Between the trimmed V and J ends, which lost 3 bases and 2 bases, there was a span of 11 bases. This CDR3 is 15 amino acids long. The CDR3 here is CASSFWAGGNQPQHF. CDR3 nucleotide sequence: TGTGCCAGCAGCTTCTGGGCTGGGGGCAATCAGCCCCAGCATTTT. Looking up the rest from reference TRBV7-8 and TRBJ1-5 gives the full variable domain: GAGVSQSPRYKVAKRGQDVALRCDPISGHVSLFWYQQALGQGPEFLTYFQNEAQLDKSGLPSDRFFAERPEGSVSTLKIQRTQQEDSAVYLCASSFWAGGNQPQHFGDGTRLSIL.

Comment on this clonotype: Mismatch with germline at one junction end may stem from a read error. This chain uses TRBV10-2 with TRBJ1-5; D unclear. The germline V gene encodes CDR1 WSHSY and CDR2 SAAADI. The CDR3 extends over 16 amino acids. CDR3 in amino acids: CASSYGPREGNQPQHF. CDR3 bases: TGTGCCAGCAGTTACGGCCCCCGGGAAGGAAATCAGCCCCAGCATTTT.

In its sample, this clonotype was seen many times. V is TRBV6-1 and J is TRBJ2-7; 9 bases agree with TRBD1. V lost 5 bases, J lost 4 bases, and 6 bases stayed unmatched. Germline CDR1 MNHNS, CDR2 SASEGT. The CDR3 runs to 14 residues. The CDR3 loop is CASSLTGTGYEQYF. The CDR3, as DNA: TGTGCCAGCAGTTTAACCGGGACAGGGTACGAGCAGTACTTC.

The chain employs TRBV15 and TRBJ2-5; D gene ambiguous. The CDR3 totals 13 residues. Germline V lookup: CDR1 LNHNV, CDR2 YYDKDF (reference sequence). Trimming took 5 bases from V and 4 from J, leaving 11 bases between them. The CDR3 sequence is CATSGGNGETQYF. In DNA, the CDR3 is TGTGCCACCAGCGGCGGTAATGGAGAGACCCAGTACTTC.

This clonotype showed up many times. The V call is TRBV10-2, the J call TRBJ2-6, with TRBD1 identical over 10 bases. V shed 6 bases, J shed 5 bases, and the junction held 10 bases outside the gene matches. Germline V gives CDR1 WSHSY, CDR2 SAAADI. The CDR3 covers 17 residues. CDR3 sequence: CASRKTGGAIWANVLTF. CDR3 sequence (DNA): TGCGCCAGCAGGAAGACAGGGGGCGCAATTTGGGCCAACGTCCTGACTTTC.

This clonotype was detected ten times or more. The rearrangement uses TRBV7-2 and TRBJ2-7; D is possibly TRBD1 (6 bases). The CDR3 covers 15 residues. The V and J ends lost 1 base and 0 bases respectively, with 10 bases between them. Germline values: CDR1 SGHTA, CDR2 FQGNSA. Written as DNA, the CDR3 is TGTGCCAGCAGCTTAGTCTCCAGGGGCTCCTACGAGCAGTACTTC. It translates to CASSLVSRGSYEQYF.

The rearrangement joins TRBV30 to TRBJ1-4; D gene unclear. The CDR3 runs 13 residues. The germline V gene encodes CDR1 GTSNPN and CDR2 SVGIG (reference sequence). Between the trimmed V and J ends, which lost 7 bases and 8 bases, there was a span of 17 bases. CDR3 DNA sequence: TGTGCCTACTTACCCTTTGGGAGGGAAAAACTGTTTTTT. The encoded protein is CAYLPFGREKLFF.

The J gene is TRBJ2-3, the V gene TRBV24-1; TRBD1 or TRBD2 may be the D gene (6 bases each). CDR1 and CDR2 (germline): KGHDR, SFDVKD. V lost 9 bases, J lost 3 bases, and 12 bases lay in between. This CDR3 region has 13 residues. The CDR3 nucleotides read TGTGCCACCGGTGGGGGGCGAACAGATACGCAGTATTTT. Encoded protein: CATGGGRTDTQYF.

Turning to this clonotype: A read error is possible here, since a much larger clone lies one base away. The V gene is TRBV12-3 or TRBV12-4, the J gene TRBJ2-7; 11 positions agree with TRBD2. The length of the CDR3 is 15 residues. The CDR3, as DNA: TGTGCCAGCAGTTCTACTAGCGGGAGTTTATACGAGCAGCACTTC. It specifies CASSSTSGSLYEQHF.

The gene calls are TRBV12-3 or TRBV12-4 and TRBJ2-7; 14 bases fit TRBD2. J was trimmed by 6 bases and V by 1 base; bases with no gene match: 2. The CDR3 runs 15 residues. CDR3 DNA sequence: TGTGCCAGCAGTTTAGTGACTAGCGGGAGGGGCGAGCAGTACTTC. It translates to CASSLVTSGRGEQYF.

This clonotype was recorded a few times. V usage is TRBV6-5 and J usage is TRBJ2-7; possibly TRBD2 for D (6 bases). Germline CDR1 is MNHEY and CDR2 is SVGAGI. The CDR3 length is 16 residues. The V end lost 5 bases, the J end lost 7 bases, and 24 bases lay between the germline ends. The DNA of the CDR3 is TGTGCCAGCAGTGGACTCTCGGAGGGTCTCTTAGGGGAGCAGTACTTC. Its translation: CASSGLSEGLLGEQYF.

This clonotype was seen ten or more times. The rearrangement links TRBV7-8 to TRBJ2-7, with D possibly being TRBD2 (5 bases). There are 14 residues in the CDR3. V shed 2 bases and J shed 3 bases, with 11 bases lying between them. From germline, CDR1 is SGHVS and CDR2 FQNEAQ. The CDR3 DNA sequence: TGTGCCAGCAGCTTAAGTAGCGAGCTCTACGAGCAGTACTTC. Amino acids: CASSLSSELYEQYF.

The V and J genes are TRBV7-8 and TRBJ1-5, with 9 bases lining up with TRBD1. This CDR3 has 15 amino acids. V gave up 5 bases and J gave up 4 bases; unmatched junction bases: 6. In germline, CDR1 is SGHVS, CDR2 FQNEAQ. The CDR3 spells CASSAGTGPNQPQHF. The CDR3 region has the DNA TGTGCCAGCAGCGCAGGGACAGGGCCTAATCAGCCCCAGCATTTT.

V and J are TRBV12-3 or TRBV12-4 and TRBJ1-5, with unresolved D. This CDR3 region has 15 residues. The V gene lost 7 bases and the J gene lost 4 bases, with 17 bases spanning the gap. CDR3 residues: CASTLTHAPNQPQHF. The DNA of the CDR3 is TGTGCCAGCACCCTGACCCACGCCCCTAATCAGCCCCAGCATTTT.

For the CDR3, the DNA is TGTGCCAGCAGCCAAGGTGCGGGGCTCGGGGAGCTGTTTTTT. Translating gives CASSQGAGLGELFF. The genes are TRBV7-8 and TRBJ2-2, with D perhaps matching TRBD2 (6 bases). Looked up from germline, CDR1 is SGHVS and CDR2 is FQNEAQ. The CDR3 is 14 amino acids. V was cut by 5 bases and J by 7 bases, with 14 bases left in between.

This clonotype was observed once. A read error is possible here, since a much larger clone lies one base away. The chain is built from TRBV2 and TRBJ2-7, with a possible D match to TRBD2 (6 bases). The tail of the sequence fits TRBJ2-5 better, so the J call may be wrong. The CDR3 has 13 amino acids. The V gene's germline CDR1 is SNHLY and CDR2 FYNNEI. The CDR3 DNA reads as TGTGCCAGCAGTCAACCGGGGAGGAAGACCCAGTACTTC. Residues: CASSQPGRKTQYF.

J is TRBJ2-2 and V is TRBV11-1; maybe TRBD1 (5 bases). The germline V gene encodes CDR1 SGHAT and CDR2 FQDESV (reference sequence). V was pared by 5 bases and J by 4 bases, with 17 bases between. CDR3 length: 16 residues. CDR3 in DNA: TGTGCCAGCAGCCAAGTGGGCCAGGGTGGCACCGGGGAGCTGTTTTTT. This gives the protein CASSQVGQGGTGELFF.

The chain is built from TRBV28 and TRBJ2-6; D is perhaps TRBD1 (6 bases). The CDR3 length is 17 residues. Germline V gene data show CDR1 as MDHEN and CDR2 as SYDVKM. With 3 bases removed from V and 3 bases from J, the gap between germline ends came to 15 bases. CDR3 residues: CASSFRDNLVGANVLTF. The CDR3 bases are TGTGCCAGCAGTTTTCGGGACAATCTGGTTGGGGCCAACGTCCTGACTTTC. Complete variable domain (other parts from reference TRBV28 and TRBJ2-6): DVKVTQSSRYLVKRTGEKVFLECVQDMDHENMFWYRQDPGLGLRLIYFSYDVKMKEKGDIPEGYSVSREKKERFSLILESASTNQTSMYLCASSFRDNLVGANVLTFGAGSRLTVL.

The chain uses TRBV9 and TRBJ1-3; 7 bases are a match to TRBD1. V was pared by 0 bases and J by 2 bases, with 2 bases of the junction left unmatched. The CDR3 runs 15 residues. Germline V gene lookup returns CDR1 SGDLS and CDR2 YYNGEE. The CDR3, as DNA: TGTGCCAGCAGCGTAGGCGGGACAGCTGGAAACACCATATATTTT. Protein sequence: CASSVGGTAGNTIYF.

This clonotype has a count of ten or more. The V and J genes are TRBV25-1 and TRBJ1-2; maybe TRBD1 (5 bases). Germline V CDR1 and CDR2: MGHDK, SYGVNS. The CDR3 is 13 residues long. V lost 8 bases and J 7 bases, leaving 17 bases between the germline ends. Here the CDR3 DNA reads TGTGCCAGCGGGGACGGCGATTTCTTTGGCTACACCTTC. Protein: CASGDGDFFGYTF.

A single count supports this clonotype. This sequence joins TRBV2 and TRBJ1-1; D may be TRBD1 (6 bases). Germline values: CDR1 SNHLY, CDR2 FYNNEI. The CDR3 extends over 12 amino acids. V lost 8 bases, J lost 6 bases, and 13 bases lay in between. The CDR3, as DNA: TGTGCCAGCCCCGCAGGGGACCCTGAAGCTTTCTTT. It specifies CASPAGDPEAFF. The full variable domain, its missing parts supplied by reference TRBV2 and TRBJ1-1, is EPEVTQTPSHQVTQMGQEVILRCVPISNHLYFYWYRQILGQKVEFLVSFYNNEISEKSEIFDDQFSVERPDGSNFTLKIRSTKLEDSAMYFCASPAGDPEAFFGQGTRLTVV.

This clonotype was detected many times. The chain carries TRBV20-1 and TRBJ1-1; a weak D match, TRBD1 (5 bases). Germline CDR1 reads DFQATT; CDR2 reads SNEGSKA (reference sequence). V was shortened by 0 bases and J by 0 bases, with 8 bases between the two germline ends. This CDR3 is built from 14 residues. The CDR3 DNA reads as TGCAGTGCTAGAGATGGGGGGTTGAACACTGAAGCTTTCTTT. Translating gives CSARDGGLNTEAFF.